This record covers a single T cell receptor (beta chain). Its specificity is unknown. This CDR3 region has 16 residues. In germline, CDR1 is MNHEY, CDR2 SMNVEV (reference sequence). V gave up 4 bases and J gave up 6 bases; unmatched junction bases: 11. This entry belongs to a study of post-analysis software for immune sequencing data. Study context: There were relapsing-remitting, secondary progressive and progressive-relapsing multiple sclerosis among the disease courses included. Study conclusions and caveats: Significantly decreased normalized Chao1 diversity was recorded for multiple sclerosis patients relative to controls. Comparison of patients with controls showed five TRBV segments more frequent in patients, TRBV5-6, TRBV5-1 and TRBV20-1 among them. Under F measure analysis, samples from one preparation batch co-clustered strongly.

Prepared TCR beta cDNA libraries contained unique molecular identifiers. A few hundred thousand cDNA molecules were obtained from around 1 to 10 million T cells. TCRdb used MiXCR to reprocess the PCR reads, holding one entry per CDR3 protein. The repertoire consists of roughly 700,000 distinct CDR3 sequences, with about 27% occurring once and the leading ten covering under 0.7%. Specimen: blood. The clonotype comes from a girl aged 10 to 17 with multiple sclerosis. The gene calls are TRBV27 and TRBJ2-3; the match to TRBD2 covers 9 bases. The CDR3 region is CASSSLSTSGADTQYF. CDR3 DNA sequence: TGTGCCAGCAGTTCCCTCTCGACTAGCGGAGCGGATACGCAGTATTTT.